This is a list of T cell receptor beta chains from one sample in a study of cytomegalovirus exposure and HLA in healthy donors. The repertoire was sequenced with immunoSEQ multiplex PCR; TCRdb's copy has only in-frame clones and lacks some. The sample has 80,000 to 100,000 clones, approximately 84% seen once. The sample was PBMCs. These TCRs come from a man younger than 30 in good health and CMV-seropositive. CDR3s include the opening cysteine and the closing phenylalanine or tryptophan. The D gene is left open where the match is weak. Size is omitted from some rows. Given values are once, few, many or a class for expanded clones.

clone size: NA
J gene: TRBJ2-6
V gene: TRBV4-3
D gene: NA
CDR3 protein: CASSQANSGANVLTF
CDR3 DNA: TGCGCCAGCAGCCAAGCTAACTCTGGGGCCAACGTCCTGACTTTC

clone size: NA
J gene: TRBJ1-5
V gene: TRBV19
D gene: NA
CDR3 protein: CASSLSSNQPQHF
CDR3 DNA: TGTGCCAGTAGTTTATCCAGCAATCAGCCCCAGCATTTT

clone size: NA
J gene: TRBJ2-7
V gene: TRBV19
D gene: TRBD1
CDR3 protein: CASSIVGTAYEQYF
CDR3 DNA: TGTGCCAGTAGTATAGTAGGGACAGCCTACGAGCAGTACTTC

clone size: NA
J gene: TRBJ2-4
V gene: TRBV19
D gene: TRBD2
CDR3 protein: CASSILRGGAPNIQYF
CDR3 DNA: TGTGCCAGTAGTATACTCCGCGGGGGGGCGCCAAACATTCAGTACTTC

clone size: NA
J gene: TRBJ2-7
V gene: TRBV27
D gene: TRBD2
CDR3 protein: CASSLNLAGYIYEQYF
CDR3 DNA: TGTGCCAGCAGTTTAAACCTAGCGGGCTATATCTACGAGCAGTACTTC

clone size: NA
J gene: TRBJ1-2
V gene: TRBV4-3
D gene: NA
CDR3 protein: CASSQDLASDYGYTF
CDR3 DNA: TGCGCCAGCAGCCAAGATCTCGCCAGCGACTATGGCTACACCTTC

clone size: NA
J gene: TRBJ1-3
V gene: TRBV15
D gene: TRBD1
CDR3 protein: CATSRELRTGLTGNTIYF
CDR3 DNA: TGTGCCACCAGCAGAGAGCTTAGGACAGGGCTTACTGGAAACACCATATATTTT

clone size: NA
J gene: TRBJ2-1
V gene: TRBV7-8
D gene: TRBD2
CDR3 protein: CASSTREGPYNEQFF
CDR3 DNA: TGTGCCAGCAGCACTCGGGAGGGCCCCTACAATGAGCAGTTCTTC

clone size: NA
J gene: TRBJ2-7
V gene: TRBV28
D gene: NA
CDR3 protein: CASKRGVQHEQYF
CDR3 DNA: TGTGCCAGCAAAAGGGGTGTACAGCACGAGCAGTACTTC

clone size: NA
J gene: TRBJ2-1
V gene: TRBV23-1
D gene: NA
CDR3 protein: CASSQEGASGDEQFF
CDR3 DNA: TGCGCCAGCAGTCAAGAGGGTGCGTCAGGGGATGAGCAGTTCTTC

clone size: once
J gene: TRBJ2-1
V gene: TRBV29-1
D gene: TRBD2
CDR3 protein: CSVGKLARENNEQFF
CDR3 DNA: TGCAGCGTTGGGAAGTTAGCGCGGGAGAACAATGAGCAGTTCTTC

clone size: NA
J gene: TRBJ2-3
V gene: TRBV7-9
D gene: TRBD1
CDR3 protein: CASSYGQGEQYF
CDR3 DNA: TGTGCCAGCAGCTACGGACAGGGAGAGCAGTATTTT

clone size: NA
J gene: TRBJ2-4
V gene: TRBV7-2
D gene: TRBD2
CDR3 protein: CASSLAGASGRLKNIQYF
CDR3 DNA: TGTGCCAGCAGCTTAGCAGGTGCTAGCGGGAGGCTCAAAAACATTCAGTACTTC

clone size: NA
J gene: TRBJ2-1
V gene: TRBV5-4
D gene: NA
CDR3 protein: CASSAQGSYNEQFF
CDR3 DNA: TGTGCCAGCAGCGCACAGGGCTCCTACAATGAGCAGTTCTTC

clone size: NA
J gene: TRBJ2-7
V gene: TRBV9
D gene: TRBD1
CDR3 protein: CASSADRASYEQYF
CDR3 DNA: TGTGCCAGCAGCGCCGACAGGGCCTCCTACGAGCAGTACTTC

clone size: NA
J gene: TRBJ2-3
V gene: TRBV10-1
D gene: NA
CDR3 protein: CASSDRRLGLTTDTQYF
CDR3 DNA: TGCGCCAGCAGTGACCGCCGCCTGGGACTGACCACAGATACGCAGTATTTT

clone size: NA
J gene: TRBJ2-1
V gene: TRBV7-8
D gene: NA
CDR3 protein: CASSLLGGSSYNEQFF
CDR3 DNA: TGTGCCAGCAGCTTACTCGGCGGAAGCTCCTACAATGAGCAGTTCTTC

clone size: once
J gene: TRBJ2-5
V gene: TRBV4-2
D gene: TRBD2
CDR3 protein: CASSQEAGVAMETQYF
CDR3 DNA: TGTGCCAGCAGCCAAGAAGCGGGAGTGGCTATGGAGACCCAGTACTTC

clone size: NA
J gene: TRBJ1-5
V gene: TRBV28
D gene: NA
CDR3 protein: CASSSNRVIRNQPQHF
CDR3 DNA: TGTGCCAGCAGTTCAAACCGGGTAATTCGCAATCAGCCCCAGCATTTT

clone size: once
J gene: TRBJ2-7
V gene: TRBV7-2
D gene: TRBD1
CDR3 protein: CASSLETGMSYEQYF
CDR3 DNA: TGTGCCAGCAGCTTAGAGACAGGGATGTCCTACGAGCAGTACTTC

clone size: NA
J gene: TRBJ2-2
V gene: TRBV14
D gene: NA
CDR3 protein: CASSLWGGPTGELFF
CDR3 DNA: TGTGCCAGCAGCCTATGGGGGGGGCCCACCGGGGAGCTGTTTTTT

clone size: NA
J gene: TRBJ1-1
V gene: TRBV7-5
D gene: NA
CDR3 protein: CVRSYTTGTVTEAFF
CDR3 DNA: TGTGTCAGAAGCTATACTACCGGGACAGTCACTGAAGCTTTCTTT

clone size: NA
J gene: TRBJ1-5
V gene: TRBV11-2
D gene: NA
CDR3 protein: CASSKDRYGNQPQHF
CDR3 DNA: TGTGCCAGCAGCAAGGACAGATATGGCAATCAGCCCCAGCATTTT

clone size: few
J gene: TRBJ1-2
V gene: TRBV28
D gene: TRBD1
CDR3 protein: CASLTGTGDGYTF
CDR3 DNA: TGTGCCAGCCTGACCGGGACAGGGGATGGCTACACCTTC

clone size: NA
J gene: TRBJ1-6
V gene: TRBV25-1
D gene: NA
CDR3 protein: CASSEGHSSYNSPLHF
CDR3 DNA: TGTGCCAGCAGTGAAGGACATTCCTCCTATAATTCACCCCTCCACTTT

clone size: NA
J gene: TRBJ2-5
V gene: TRBV6-1
D gene: TRBD1
CDR3 protein: CASRGTGTGLETQYF
CDR3 DNA: TGTGCCAGCAGGGGGACCGGGACAGGGCTGGAGACCCAGTACTTC

clone size: NA
J gene: TRBJ2-3
V gene: TRBV2
D gene: TRBD2
CDR3 protein: CASSTSSGGPSTDTQYF
CDR3 DNA: TGTGCCAGCAGCACCTCTAGCGGGGGCCCAAGCACAGATACGCAGTATTTT

clone size: once
J gene: TRBJ2-7
V gene: TRBV7-2
D gene: TRBD2
CDR3 protein: CASSSTQAGGFYEQYF
CDR3 DNA: TGTGCCAGCAGCTCCACCCAGGCGGGGGGGTTCTACGAGCAGTACTTT

clone size: NA
J gene: TRBJ2-1
V gene: TRBV4-3
D gene: TRBD2
CDR3 protein: CASSRQLAGAYNEQFF
CDR3 DNA: TGCGCCAGCAGCCGACAACTAGCGGGAGCCTACAATGAGCAGTTCTTC

clone size: NA
J gene: TRBJ2-2
V gene: TRBV19
D gene: NA
CDR3 protein: CASSIDQGTGELFF
CDR3 DNA: TGTGCCAGTAGTATAGATCAGGGGACCGGGGAGCTGTTTTTT

clone size: NA
J gene: TRBJ2-5
V gene: TRBV5-1
D gene: NA
CDR3 protein: CASGGQETQYF
CDR3 DNA: TGCGCCAGCGGCGGCCAAGAGACCCAGTACTTC